This record concerns one T cell receptor beta chain sequence. The data belong to a study of blood T cell repertoires in COVID-19. Participants had their cohort set by participant-reported clinical history. All recovered Cohort 3 donors got two negative PCRs, got clearance, or saw symptom resolution. This CDR3 spans 13 amino acids. CDR1 SNHLY and CDR2 FYNNEI come from the germline V gene. V was clipped by 7 bases and J by 2 bases, with 9 bases between them. The data were produced by immunoSEQ multiplex PCR, yet TCRdb's version contains in-frame clones alone and is incomplete. The data show fewer than 250,000 clones, with 84% seen just once and 1.8% held by the top ten.

This chain connects TRBV2 to TRBJ1-5; unclear D gene. The receptor was isolated from a man aged 55 to 70 who had recovered from COVID-19. The sequenced sample consisted of PBMCs or T cells enriched from blood (not recorded which). The chain's CDR3 is CASNAEGNQPQHF. The DNA of the CDR3 is TGTGCCAGCAATGCAGAGGGCAATCAGCCCCAGCATTTT.